This T cell receptor beta chain was identified during a study of tissue T cells after allogeneic stem cell transplantation (dated by TCRdb to about 2022). Notes on the research overall: The study profiled TCR beta repertoires across many tissues from research autopsies of patients with and without GVHD, plus mouse models of GVHD. The human arm was conducted as a prospective observational study, and neither blinding nor randomization was performed. Study-wide findings and limitations: In both patients and mice, T cells from blood and spleen covered only a limited part of the TCR repertoire found in tissues. Few T cell clones were found to be shared across patients, but shared repertoire signatures across patients were revealed in a tissue-specific fashion by motif-based clustering. Within patients, how anatomically similar tissues were was a major factor shaping TCR repertoire composition, regardless of disease or transplant status. The study did not establish which tissue TCRs were alloreactive or antigen-specific, and some clones may have been host cells that persisted. The patient cohort was small and clinically heterogeneous, and sampling depth was acknowledged as a limitation.

According to the germline V gene, CDR1 reads SGHND and CDR2 reads FRSKSL. V is cut by 5 bases and J by 7 bases, and the space between the germline ends is 12 bases. The CDR3, from cysteine to phenylalanine, totals 12 residues. The DNA covers only part of the CDR3, 33 bases in frame from base 1. The library came from the immunoSEQ multiplex PCR assay. Adaptive Biotechnologies performed the TCRbeta CDR3 sequencing at survey depth and reported CDR3 sequences, V/J genes, productive frequency and template counts. Amplification of TCR beta CDR3 regions started from genomic DNA instead of RNA. The original pipeline was this. Jensen-Shannon divergence was used to quantify pairwise repertoire overlap between tissues, with a value of 1 indicating complete divergence and a value of 0 indicating identical repertoires. Tissues were clustered by single-linkage agglomerative hierarchical clustering of pairwise JSD values, and the clustering results were displayed as dendrograms. GLIPH2 was run on all patient samples with simulation_depth 1000, kmer_min_depth 3 and cdr3_length_cutoff 8, and groups with more than two unique CDR3s were retained. A standardized tissue-overlap score was generated by extrapolating Jaccard GLIPH-group overlap across patients to a standard repertoire size of 1000 clones. Linear mixed-effect models, with tissue as a fixed effect and individual as a random effect, were used to test how diversity related to clinical or experimental variables. Imported from immuneACCESS, the table was reduced by TCRdb to in-frame sequences with V and J called. These copies leave out some clones; in studies compared against another copy, an unresolved V gene accounts for under half, and the cause of the remainder is not known. D and trimming were read from the DNA, whereas the V and J calls and clone size are those reported in that table. The sample table holds 40,000 to 60,000 clones, of which less than 75% were seen once. About 0.7% of the sample is taken by the ten largest.

Worth noting for this clone: It lacks a known antigen. Here, both gene names and germline sequences come from the mouse. The read terminates 1 residue before the CDR3 end, so the remaining end is supplied by the germline J gene.

In this chain, TRBV15 is recombined with TRBJ2-7, with the D call tentatively TRBD1 or TRBD2, each fitting 5 bases. The specimen was sorted cells pooled from one or two spleens. The receptor was isolated from a pool of C57BL/6 mice in good health. The CDR3 region: CASSAGTWEQYF. Partial CDR3 DNA: TGTGCCAGCAGTGCCGGGACGTGGGAACAGTAC.